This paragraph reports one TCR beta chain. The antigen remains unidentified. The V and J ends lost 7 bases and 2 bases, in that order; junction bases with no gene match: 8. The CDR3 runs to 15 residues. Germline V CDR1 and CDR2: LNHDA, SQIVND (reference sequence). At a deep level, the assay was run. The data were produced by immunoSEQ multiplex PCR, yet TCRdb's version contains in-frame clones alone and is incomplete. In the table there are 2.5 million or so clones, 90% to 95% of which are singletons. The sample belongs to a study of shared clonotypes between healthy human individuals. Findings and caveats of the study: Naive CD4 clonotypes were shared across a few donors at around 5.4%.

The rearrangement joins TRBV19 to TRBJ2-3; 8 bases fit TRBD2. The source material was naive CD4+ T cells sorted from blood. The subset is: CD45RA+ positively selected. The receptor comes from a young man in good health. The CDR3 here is CASKQRGINTDTQYF. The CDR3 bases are TGTGCCAGTAAACAGCGGGGGATTAACACAGATACGCAGTATTTT.